This T cell receptor beta chain was recovered during a study of molecular identifiers for immune sequencing clone quantification. CDR3 length: 18 residues. V dropped 3 bases and J dropped 2; count of bases not matched to a gene: 11. Germline CDR1 SGHAT, CDR2 FQNNGV. TCRdb redid the calling of the PCR reads with MiXCR, one entry per CDR3 protein. The repertoire holds some 650,000 distinct CDR3 sequences, with just under 20% as singletons. The V gene is TRBV11-2, the J gene TRBJ2-7; 12 positions match TRBD2. Sequencing was done on a sample of naive CD8+ T cells from blood, with Jurkat cell RNA spiked in. Subset described: FACS-sorted CD8+CD4-CCR7+CD45RA+ naive T cells. The source is a human donor in good health. Some libraries in this study had Jurkat cell RNA spiked in. In DNA, the CDR3 is TGTGCCAGCAGCTTTGGGGGACTAGCGGGTTACGAGACCTACGAGCAGTACTTC. Encoded protein: CASSFGGLAGYETYEQYF.